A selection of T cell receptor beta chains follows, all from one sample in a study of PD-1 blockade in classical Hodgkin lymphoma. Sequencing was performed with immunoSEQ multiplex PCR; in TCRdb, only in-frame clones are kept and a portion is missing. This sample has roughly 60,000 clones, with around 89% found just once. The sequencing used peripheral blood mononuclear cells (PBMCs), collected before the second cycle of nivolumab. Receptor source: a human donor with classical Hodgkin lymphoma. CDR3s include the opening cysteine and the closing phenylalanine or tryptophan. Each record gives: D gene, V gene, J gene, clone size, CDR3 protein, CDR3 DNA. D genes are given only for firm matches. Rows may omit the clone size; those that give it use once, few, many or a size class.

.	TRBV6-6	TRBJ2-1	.	CASSPFSTLDYNEQFF	TGTGCCAGCAGTCCCTTTTCGACCCTCGATTACAATGAGCAGTTCTTC
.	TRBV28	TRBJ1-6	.	CASSLLAANSPLHF	TGTGCCAGCAGTTTACTGGCAGCCAATTCACCCCTCCACTTT
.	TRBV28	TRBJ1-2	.	CASSFFSLRFNYGYTF	TGTGCCAGCAGTTTCTTCAGTCTAAGGTTTAACTATGGCTACACCTTC
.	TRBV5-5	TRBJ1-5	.	CASSPEFGGLNNQPQHF	TGTGCCAGCAGCCCGGAGTTCGGGGGGCTTAACAATCAGCCCCAGCATTTT
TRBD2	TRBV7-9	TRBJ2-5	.	CASSLTLRLAGGETQYF	TGTGCCAGCAGCTTAACCCTAAGGCTAGCGGGGGGAGAGACCCAGTACTTC
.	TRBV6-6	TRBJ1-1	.	CASSPLGVRQNTEAFF	TGTGCCAGCAGCCCCCTGGGGGTCAGGCAGAACACTGAAGCTTTCTTT
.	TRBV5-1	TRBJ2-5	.	CASSEPIGGQETQYF	TGCGCCAGCAGCGAGCCAATTGGAGGGCAAGAGACCCAGTACTTC
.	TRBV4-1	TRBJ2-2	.	CASSPLRAPNTGELFF	TGCGCCAGCAGCCCCCTTAGGGCCCCGAACACCGGGGAGCTGTTTTTT
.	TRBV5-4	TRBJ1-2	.	CASSLFPTDPGGYTF	TGTGCCAGCAGCTTGTTTCCAACGGACCCAGGAGGCTACACCTTC
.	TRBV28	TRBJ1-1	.	CASRTDLNTEAFF	TGTGCCAGCAGGACCGACTTGAACACTGAAGCTTTCTTT
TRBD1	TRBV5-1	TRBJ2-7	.	CASSSGQGSYEQYF	TGCGCCAGCAGCTCGGGACAGGGATCCTACGAGCAGTACTTC
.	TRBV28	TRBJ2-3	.	CASRPTAGDFGTDTQYF	TGTGCCAGCAGACCCACCGCTGGGGACTTTGGCACAGATACGCAGTATTTT
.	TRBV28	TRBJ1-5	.	CASRYTGTPNQPQHF	TGTGCCAGCAGATATACAGGGACCCCCAATCAGCCCCAGCATTTT
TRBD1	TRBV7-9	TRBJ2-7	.	CASSLGGQGNEQYF	TGTGCCAGCAGCTTGGGGGGACAGGGCAACGAGCAGTACTTC
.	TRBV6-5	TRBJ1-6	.	CASSYSSRGLKSPLHF	TGTGCCAGCAGTTACTCTTCGAGAGGGTTAAAGTCACCCCTCCACTTT
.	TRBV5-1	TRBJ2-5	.	CASGVTETQYF	TGCGCCAGCGGGGTGACGGAGACCCAGTACTTC
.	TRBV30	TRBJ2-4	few	CAWSVRLPPNIQYF	TGTGCCTGGAGTGTTCGGCTACCTCCAAACATTCAGTACTTC
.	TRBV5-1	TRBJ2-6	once	CASSLVGSGANVLTF	TGCGCCAGCAGCTTGGTCGGGTCTGGGGCCAACGTCCTGACTTTC
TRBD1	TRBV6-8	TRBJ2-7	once	CASSPADRKTAYEQYF	TGTGCCAGCAGCCCGGCGGACAGGAAGACCGCCTACGAGCAGTACTTC
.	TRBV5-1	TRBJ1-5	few	CASSLGGQGQPQHF	TGCGCCAGCAGCTTGGGGGGGCAAGGCCAGCCCCAGCATTTT
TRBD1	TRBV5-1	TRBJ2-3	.	CASSLTGGSADTQYF	TGCGCCAGCAGCTTGACAGGGGGCAGCGCAGATACGCAGTATTTT
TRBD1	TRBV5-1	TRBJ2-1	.	CASSRVTGGNEQFF	TGCGCCAGCAGTAGGGTCACAGGGGGCAATGAGCAGTTCTTC
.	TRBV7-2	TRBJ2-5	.	CASSLDLGHPQETQYF	TGTGCCAGCAGCTTAGATTTGGGACACCCGCAAGAGACCCAGTACTTC
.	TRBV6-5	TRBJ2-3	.	CASSYGGIDTQYF	TGTGCCAGCAGTTACGGGGGAATAGATACGCAGTATTTT
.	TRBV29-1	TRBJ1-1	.	CSVVESEAFF	TGCAGCGTTGTCGAGTCTGAAGCTTTCTTT
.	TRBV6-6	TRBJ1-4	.	CASRSEPTNEKLFF	TGTGCCAGCAGAAGCGAGCCAACTAATGAAAAACTGTTTTTT
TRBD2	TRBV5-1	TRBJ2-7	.	CASSFTTSVYEQYF	TGCGCCAGCAGCTTCACTACTAGCGTCTACGAGCAGTACTTC
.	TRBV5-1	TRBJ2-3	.	CASNLLLRGSTDTQYF	TGCGCCAGCAACCTCTTACTGAGGGGCAGCACAGATACGCAGTATTTT
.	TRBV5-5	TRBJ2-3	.	CASRVDTFLDTQYF	TGTGCCAGCAGGGTTGACACGTTTTTAGATACGCAGTATTTT
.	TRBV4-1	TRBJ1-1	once	CASSQFRESQKNTEAFF	TGCGCCAGCAGCCAGTTCAGGGAGAGCCAAAAGAACACTGAAGCTTTCTTT
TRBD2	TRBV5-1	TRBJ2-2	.	CASSLDLAGGPGELFF	TGCGCCAGCAGCTTGGACCTAGCGGGGGGCCCCGGGGAGCTGTTTTTT
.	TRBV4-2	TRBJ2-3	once	CASSQDVGRLSVTQYF	TGTGCCAGCAGCCAAGACGTGGGGAGGCTATCCGTTACGCAGTATTTT
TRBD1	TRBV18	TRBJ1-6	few	CASSPGRDRAVAHF	TGTGCCAGCTCACCAGGCCGGGACAGGGCCGTTGCTCACTTT